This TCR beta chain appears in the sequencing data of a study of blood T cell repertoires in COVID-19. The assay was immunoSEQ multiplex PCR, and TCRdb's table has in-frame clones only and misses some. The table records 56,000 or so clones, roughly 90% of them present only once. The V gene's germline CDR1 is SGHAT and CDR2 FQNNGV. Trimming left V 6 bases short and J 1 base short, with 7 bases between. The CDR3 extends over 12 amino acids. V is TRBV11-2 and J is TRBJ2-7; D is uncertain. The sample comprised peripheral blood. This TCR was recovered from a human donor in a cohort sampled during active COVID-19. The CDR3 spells CASSQDSYEQYF. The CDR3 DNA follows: TGTGCCAGCAGTCAGGATTCCTACGAGCAGTACTTC.